These 26 T cell receptor beta chains originate from one sample sequenced in a study of blood T cells in healthy people across ages. The use of a sample-barcoded 5' primer and a J-beta primer mix characterized a second PCR of about 7 to 12 cycles. TCRdb re-derived calls from the 5' RACE reads in MiXCR, one entry per CDR3 protein. The sample lists around 1,000,000 distinct CDR3 sequences; 20% to 25% were seen once. This sample also appeared in a second study, on T cells of mothers and their children.

The material sequenced was blood. The receptor set was obtained from a girl aged 2 to 9 in good health.

The CDR3 reads CAINWSRESNIQYF. In nucleotides, the CDR3 is TGTGCCATTAACTGGAGCAGGGAAAGCAACATTCAGTACTTC. The V call is TRBV6-6, the J call TRBJ2-4; tentative D call: TRBD1 (5 bases). V lost 10 bases to trimming and J lost 7 bases, with 20 bases between them. The germline V gene has CDR1 MNHNY and CDR2 SVGAGI (reference sequence). CDR3 length: 14 amino acids.

This clonotype was counted between two and nine times. The rearrangement uses TRBV11-3 and TRBJ2-5; D gene unclear. CDR3 size: 14 residues. CDR1 is SGHNT, CDR2 YENEEA, per germline. Between the trimmed V and J ends, which lost 3 bases and 5 bases, there was a span of 13 bases. CDR3 DNA sequence: TGTGCCAGCAGCTTTCCAGGATACGGGGAGACCCAGTACTTC. Its protein product is CASSFPGYGETQYF.

The chain couples TRBV5-1 to TRBJ2-1, with D maybe TRBD2 (5 bases). This CDR3 spans 13 amino acids. Per germline, CDR1 SGHRS and CDR2 YFSETQ. V dropped 0 bases and J dropped 10 bases, with 11 bases sitting between them. The CDR3 loop reads CASSLGRLGEQFF. CDR3 coding DNA: TGCGCCAGCAGCTTGGGGAGGTTAGGAGAGCAGTTCTTC.

The V and J genes are TRBV4-2 and TRBJ2-1, with TRBD2 matching 8 bases. The length of the CDR3 is 18 residues. The germline gives CDR1 LGHNA, CDR2 YNFKEQ. Unmatched junction bases numbered 15, after V lost 0 bases and J lost 8 bases. The CDR3: CASSQEGSGITLLDEQFF. In nucleotides, the CDR3 is TGTGCCAGCAGCCAAGAGGGTAGCGGGATAACTCTTTTAGATGAGCAGTTCTTC.

This clonotype was detected only a few times. The V call is TRBV5-1, the J call TRBJ2-1, with 7 bases fitting TRBD2. Germline V lookup: CDR1 SGHRS, CDR2 YFSETQ. V shed 4 bases and J 4 bases; nucleotides not matched to a gene: 11. The CDR3 sequence is 16 residues long. The CDR3 nucleotides read TGCGCCAGCAGCAAAGCCCTAGCGGAAAATTACAATGAGCAGTTCTTC. This encodes CASSKALAENYNEQFF.

This clonotype came up a few times. This chain joins TRBV29-1 and TRBJ2-1, with D perhaps TRBD1 (7 bases). The CDR3 consists of 13 residues. V lost 6 bases, J lost 9 bases, and 18 bases lay in between. CDR1 and CDR2 from the germline V gene are SQVTM and ANQGSEA. The CDR3 DNA follows: TGCAGCGTCCACCAGGGGGGAGGAAGTGAGCAGTTCTTC. This codes for CSVHQGGGSEQFF.

This clonotype was detected only a few times. The gene calls are TRBV3-1 and TRBJ1-2, with 7 bases that match TRBD1. CDR1 LGHDT and CDR2 YNNKEL come from the germline V gene (reference sequence). CDR3 size: 14 residues. V lost 4 bases, J lost 7 bases, and 9 bases stayed unmatched. CDR3 in amino acids: CASSPWNNRGGYTF. In nucleotides, the CDR3 is TGTGCCAGCAGCCCCTGGAATAACAGGGGTGGCTACACCTTC.

The CDR3 spells CASSLQSSNYGYTF. The CDR3 region has the DNA TGTGCCAGCAGCTTGCAAAGCTCTAACTATGGCTACACCTTC. V gene TRBV5-5 combines with J gene TRBJ1-2; D gene unclear. V shed 1 base and J shed 0 bases, with 7 bases lying between them. CDR1 and CDR2 from the germline V gene are SGHKS and YYEKEE (reference sequence). The CDR3 loop spans 14 amino acids.

This clonotype was seen only a few times. The chain couples TRBV28 to TRBJ2-7; 7 bases are shared with TRBD1. The V gene end was trimmed by 3 bases and the J gene end by 9 bases; junction bases not matched to a gene: 17. The CDR3 spans 16 residues. Looked up from germline, CDR1 is MDHEN and CDR2 is SYDVKM. The CDR3 DNA sequence: TGTGCCAGCAGTTTTTCTCGTGGCGGTGGCCCAGGGGGGCAGTACTTC. Its translation is CASSFSRGGGPGGQYF.

This chain connects TRBV5-1 to TRBJ1-1; a weak D match, TRBD1 (5 bases). With 5 bases removed from V and 4 bases from J, the gap between germline ends came to 15 bases. Germline assignment: CDR1 SGHRS and CDR2 YFSETQ. CDR3 size: 14 residues. The CDR3 nucleotides read TGCGCCAGCAGTACGGGGACGTCGGTCACTGAAGCTTTCTTT. Protein product: CASSTGTSVTEAFF.

This clonotype was observed a handful of times. The chain uses TRBV20-1 and TRBJ2-5; D gene unclear. The J call is uncertain, as TRBJ2-7 better fits the DNA end. Germline V gene data show CDR1 as DFQATT and CDR2 as SNEGSKA (reference sequence). This CDR3 region has 16 residues. CDR3 residues: CSAIRPSRKGIYEQYF. The CDR3 DNA sequence: TGCAGTGCTATTCGCCCTTCAAGAAAAGGGATCTACGAGCAGTACTTC.

The rearrangement joins TRBV2 to TRBJ2-2, with 7 bases aligning to TRBD2. With 3 bases clipped from V and 0 bases from J, the junction kept 1 base outside the gene matches. There are 15 residues in the CDR3. Germline V gives CDR1 SNHLY, CDR2 FYNNEI. The chain's CDR3 is CASSEGRANTGELFF. CDR3 in DNA: TGTGCCAGCAGTGAGGGGAGGGCGAACACCGGGGAGCTGTTTTTT.

The table lists this clonotype with a count of one. The chain uses TRBV5-1 and TRBJ1-4; D remains unclear. There are 14 residues in the CDR3. The V and J ends lost 4 bases and 4 bases respectively, with 11 bases between them. The germline CDR1 and CDR2 sequences are SGHRS and YFSETQ. CDR3 sequence reads: CASSVGSLNEKLFF. As DNA, the CDR3 is TGCGCCAGCAGCGTCGGGAGCCTTAATGAAAAACTGTTTTTT.

On this clonotype itself: One end of the junction fails to match germline, which may point to a read error. The V call is TRBV29-1, the J call TRBJ2-7; 7 bases agree with TRBD1. In germline, CDR1 is SQVTM, CDR2 ANQGSEA. There are 14 residues in the CDR3. CDR3 in amino acids: CSAGSGGNSCEQYF. CDR3 coding DNA: TGCAGCGCAGGTTCAGGGGGTAATTCCTGCGAGCAGTACTTC.

There are a few counts of this clonotype. The genes are TRBV3-1 and TRBJ2-5, with 8 bases that match TRBD2. Germline lookup yields CDR1 LGHDT and CDR2 YNNKEL (reference sequence). The CDR3 totals 16 residues. The trim removed 3 bases at V and 4 bases at J, leaving 10 bases unmatched. The CDR3 sequence is CASSHGRGRTPETQYF. In nucleotides, the CDR3 is TGTGCCAGCAGCCATGGGCGCGGGAGGACCCCAGAGACCCAGTACTTC.

This clonotype was seen a handful of times. The V and J genes are TRBV6-5 and TRBJ2-7; TRBD2 might be the D (5 bases). Trimming removed 7 bases at V and 1 base at J, with 14 bases between. Germline V CDR1 and CDR2: MNHEY, SVGAGI. This CDR3 spans 14 amino acids. The CDR3 nucleotides are TGTGCCAGCACTTCGGCGGGCGGGTCCTACGAGCAGTACTTC. Translating it yields CASTSAGGSYEQYF.

This clonotype has just a few counts. As DNA, the CDR3 is TGTGCCAGCAGTCTCGGGGGGACCCTTAACTACGAGCAGTACTTC. Protein: CASSLGGTLNYEQYF. The chain has TRBV6-6 and TRBJ2-5, with 7 bases lining up with TRBD2. The end of the DNA is better explained by TRBJ2-7, so the J call may be wrong. Per germline, CDR1 MNHNY and CDR2 SVGAGI (reference sequence). The length of the CDR3 is 15 residues.

The chain is built from TRBV29-1 and TRBJ2-5; D unresolved. The ends were cut back, 7 bases at V and 0 bases at J, with 9 bases in the middle. The CDR3 covers 12 residues. Per germline, CDR1 SQVTM and CDR2 ANQGSEA. The CDR3 spells CSGSYYQETQYF. In DNA, the CDR3 is TGCAGCGGGAGTTACTACCAAGAGACCCAGTACTTC.

This chain links TRBV10-2 with TRBJ2-1; TRBD1 agrees at 8 bases. After removal of 6 bases from V and 8 bases from J, the junction contained 9 bases not matched to a gene. Germline assignment: CDR1 WSHSY and CDR2 SAAADI. This CDR3 region has 14 residues. The CDR3 region is CASRDRDFYDEQFF. The CDR3 DNA follows: TGCGCCAGCAGGGACAGGGATTTTTACGATGAGCAGTTCTTC.

V usage is TRBV10-3 and J usage is TRBJ1-5, with unresolved D. The CDR3 is 12 amino acids. The V gene lost 3 bases and the J gene lost 9 bases, with 9 bases spanning the gap. CDR1 ENHRY and CDR2 SYGVKD come from the germline V gene. CDR3 nucleotide sequence: TGTGCCATCAGTGATGTCTATTCGCCCCAGCATTTT. Translated: CAISDVYSPQHF.

The chain joins TRBV12-3 or TRBV12-4 to TRBJ2-1; D call uncertain. V lost 5 bases and J 6 bases, leaving 8 bases between the germline ends. The CDR3 loop spans 12 amino acids. This CDR3 reads CASSPMINEQFF. CDR3 DNA: TGTGCCAGCAGTCCGATGATCAATGAGCAGTTCTTC.

This chain joins TRBV12-3 or TRBV12-4 and TRBJ2-5; tentatively, D is TRBD2 (6 bases). The closer fit of TRBJ2-1 to the DNA end suggests the J call may be wrong. The CDR3 sequence is 15 residues long. This chain's CDR3 is CASSLVWGDHNEQFF. CDR3 nucleotides: TGTGCCAGCAGTTTAGTGTGGGGGGATCACAATGAGCAGTTCTTC.

The rearrangement links TRBV20-1 to TRBJ2-5, with D unresolved. CDR3 length: 14 amino acids. Germline V gene sequence: CDR1 DFQATT, CDR2 SNEGSKA (reference sequence). V was clipped by 3 bases and J by 5 bases, with 16 bases between them. CDR3 DNA sequence: TGCAGTGCTAGCGCTCTCATCGGATTCGAGACCCAGTACTTC. Its protein product is CSASALIGFETQYF.

The J gene is TRBJ1-4, the V gene TRBV29-1; a possible D gene is TRBD1 (5 bases). The CDR3 has 14 amino acids. V was trimmed by 5 bases and J by 7 bases, leaving 17 bases between them. Per the germline V gene, CDR1 is SQVTM and CDR2 is ANQGSEA. CDR3 residues: CSVNGNQGSEKLFF. The CDR3 DNA follows: TGCAGCGTTAACGGGAATCAGGGAAGTGAAAAACTGTTTTTT.

This rearrangement joins TRBV9 to TRBJ2-7; no clear D. This CDR3 region has 14 residues. Germline CDR1 is SGDLS and CDR2 is YYNGEE. V shed 0 bases and J shed 5 bases, with 12 bases lying between them. The CDR3 spells CASSVEVYSNEQYF. As DNA, the CDR3 is TGTGCCAGCAGCGTAGAGGTTTACTCGAACGAGCAGTACTTC. The full variable domain, rest sourced from reference TRBV9 and TRBJ2-7, is DSGVTQTPKHLITATGQRVTLRCSPRSGDLSVYWYQQSLDQGLQFLIQYYNGEERAKGNILERFSAQQFPDLHSELNLSSLELGDSALYFCASSVEVYSNEQYFGPGTRLTVT.

The gene calls are TRBV29-1 and TRBJ2-7; D uncertain. This CDR3 is built from 12 residues. V was trimmed by 6 bases and J by 0 bases, leaving 9 bases between them. Germline CDR1 is SQVTM and CDR2 is ANQGSEA. CDR3 sequence (DNA): TGCAGCGTCTTTTCCATCTCCTACGAGCAGTACTTC. This gives the protein CSVFSISYEQYF.